Listed here is a single TCR beta chain. These data come from a study of cytomegalovirus exposure and HLA in healthy donors. Healthy bone marrow donors formed the donor group. Germline-derived CDR1 and CDR2 are SGHRS and YFSETQ. Deletions cut 5 bases from V and 7 bases from J, with 16 bases between. This CDR3 has 14 amino acids. In the PCR, 60 Vbeta and 13 Jbeta primers were used. Profiling relied on immunoSEQ multiplex PCR, and the TCRdb table lists in-frame clones only, not all of them. The profile covers some 120,000 clones, with 80% appearing a single time and 1% taken by the ten largest. The receptor comes from a man aged 35 to 55 in good health and CMV-seronegative. The sample comprised PBMCs. V gene TRBV5-1 combines with J gene TRBJ1-3; no definite D call. In DNA form, the CDR3 reads TGCGCCAGCAGAGAGAGTGTAGCGGCCAACACCATATATTTT. Translating it yields CASRESVAANTIYF.